The rows below give T cell receptor beta chains drawn from one sample of a study of cytomegalovirus exposure and HLA in healthy donors. Profiled with immunoSEQ multiplex PCR; TCRdb holds only in-frame clones, not every one. The sample gives 120,000 or so clones, 80% to 90% of which show up once; about 1.1% is in the top ten. Sequencing used PBMCs. All receptors derive from a woman aged 18-35 years in good health and CMV-seronegative. Both conserved end residues are part of each CDR3. A D gene is named only where the DNA matches it firmly. The listing skips clone size in some rows; elsewhere it reads once, few, many or a size class.

CASRIDGYSYEQYF,TGTGCCAGCAGAATCGACGGGTACTCCTACGAGCAGTACTTC,TRBJ2-7,TRBV25-1,.,14,.
CACREDRDVLPLHF,TGTGCCTGCAGAGAGGACAGGGATGTTCTACCCCTCCACTTT,TRBJ1-6,TRBV30,TRBD1,14,.
CASRPAQGNNEQFF,TGCGCCAGCAGACCAGCACAGGGGAACAATGAGCAGTTCTTC,TRBJ2-1,TRBV5-1,TRBD1,14,.
CASSQDLIGQGYTGELFF,TGCGCCAGCAGCCAAGATTTAATTGGCCAGGGGTACACCGGGGAGCTGTTTTTT,TRBJ2-2,TRBV4-3,.,18,.
CASSANAGNTEAFF,TGTGCCAGCAGTGCAAACGCAGGGAACACTGAAGCTTTCTTT,TRBJ1-1,TRBV6-4,.,14,.
CASSAGLTGLTGEKLFF,TGCGCCAGCAGCGCCGGATTGACAGGTCTCACAGGGGAAAAACTGTTTTTT,TRBJ1-4,TRBV5-1,.,17,.
CASSLSGSGGNTIYF,TGTGCCAGCAGTTTAAGTGGGTCGGGTGGAAACACCATATATTTT,TRBJ1-3,TRBV27,.,15,.
CASSLGSGEWLQEFDEQYF,TGTGCCAGCAGCTTAGGAAGCGGGGAGTGGTTACAGGAATTCGACGAGCAGTACTTC,TRBJ2-7,TRBV11-2,TRBD2,19,.
CASSESSDGFDEQYF,TGCGCCAGCAGTGAGTCGTCCGACGGGTTCGACGAGCAGTACTTC,TRBJ2-7,TRBV10-1,.,15,once
CASSYVGPDFNYGYTF,TGTGCCAGCAGTTACGTGGGCCCAGATTTTAACTATGGCTACACCTTC,TRBJ1-2,TRBV6-5,.,16,.
CASRTGGTDSYNEQFF,TGTGCCAGCAGAACCGGGGGGACGGACTCCTACAATGAGCAGTTCTTC,TRBJ2-1,TRBV7-8,TRBD2,16,.
CAWSVQGDPKAFF,TGTGCCTGGAGTGTACAGGGGGACCCCAAAGCTTTCTTT,TRBJ1-1,TRBV30,TRBD1,13,.
CASNRDRGQDGYTF,TGTGCCAGCAACCGAGACAGGGGGCAGGATGGCTACACCTTC,TRBJ1-2,TRBV2,TRBD1,14,.
CATSRENTGSIQKLFF,TGTGCCACCAGCAGAGAAAATACGGGGTCGATTCAAAAACTGTTTTTT,TRBJ1-4,TRBV15,.,16,.
CASSVGQGNYGYTF,TGTGCCAGCAGCGTGGGACAGGGGAACTATGGCTACACCTTC,TRBJ1-2,TRBV7-9,TRBD1,14,.
CASGGESVDTQYF,TGTGCCAGCGGGGGGGAATCAGTAGATACGCAGTATTTT,TRBJ2-3,TRBV2,TRBD2,13,.
CASSWGTSGRASSYNEQFF,TGTGCCAGCAGCTGGGGGACTAGCGGGAGGGCCAGCTCCTACAATGAGCAGTTCTTC,TRBJ2-1,TRBV7-9,TRBD2,19,once
CASSSGTSGNTIYF,TGTGCCAGCAGCTCTGGGACATCTGGAAACACCATATATTTT,TRBJ1-3,TRBV5-4,.,14,.
CASSPGGGQGYTF,TGTGCCAGCTCACCAGGGGGGGGTCAAGGCTACACCTTC,TRBJ1-2,TRBV18,.,13,.
CASSIRLTRLHSNQPQHF,TGTGCCAGTAGTATCAGACTAACCAGGTTGCATAGCAATCAGCCCCAGCATTTT,TRBJ1-5,TRBV19,.,18,once
CATRDRINEKLFF,TGTGCCACCAGAGACAGGATTAATGAAAAACTGTTTTTT,TRBJ1-4,TRBV19,.,13,.
CASSRLTGENQPQHF,TGCGCCAGCAGCCGGTTGACAGGGGAAAATCAGCCCCAGCATTTT,TRBJ1-5,TRBV4-3,TRBD1,15,.